This T cell receptor (beta chain) was identified in a study of post-analysis software for immune sequencing data. Whole-study context: Relapsing-remitting, secondary progressive and progressive-relapsing forms of multiple sclerosis all featured among disease courses. Study findings and constraints: For normalized Chao1 diversity, multiple sclerosis patients scored significantly lower than controls did. TRBV5-6, TRBV5-1 and TRBV20-1 were among about 5 TRBV segments more frequent in patients than controls. The authors found that F measure strongly co-clustered same-batch samples.

The V gene end was trimmed by 2 bases and the J gene end by 4 bases; junction bases not matched to a gene: 4. Germline values: CDR1 MNHNS, CDR2 SASEGT. This CDR3 has 14 amino acids. cDNA libraries for TCR beta contained unique molecular identifiers. The T cell input of about 0.9 to 11 million gave roughly 0.5 million cDNA molecules. MiXCR, applied by TCRdb to the PCR reads, yields one record per CDR3 protein. Of around 700,000 distinct CDR3 sequences in the sample, 59% were seen once. This clonotype was counted between two and nine times. Its target is not known. The sequence came from a girl under 10 years old with multiple sclerosis. Sample: blood. V usage is TRBV6-1 and J usage is TRBJ1-2; 7 bases are shared with TRBD1. The CDR3 DNA follows: TGTGCCAGCAGTGAACAGGGGGAAAGCTATGGCTACACCTTC. It translates to CASSEQGESYGYTF.